The T cell receptor (beta chain) described here comes from a study of blood T cells in healthy people across ages (dated by TCRdb to the mid-2010s). Looking at the study overall: Template switching captured roughly one uniquely barcoded TCR beta cDNA molecule per two T cells in model experiments. To track age-related changes in TCR beta repertoire diversity, the study relied on deep sequencing normalized with unique cDNA molecular identifiers. Four age groups were formed from the donors: young (average about 17 years), middle-aged (around 39), aged (roughly 59) and long-lived (82). For two donors (one aged 18 to 30 and one aged 80 or older), the study analyzed two additional independent replicas of 1 million unique cDNA reads from the same blood draw.

Beyond this particular receptor, the publication reports: As age increased, observed TCR beta diversity per million T cells dropped in a roughly linear way, and a significant reduction was already evident by age 40. Conclusive comparison of naive and antigen-experienced compartments was prevented by the profiling of bulk unsorted PBMCs. There was a strong correlation between observed TCR beta diversity and the percentage of naive T cells measured by flow cytometry. Estimates of total diversity based on one million sequenced T cells were considered lower bounds and underestimates. Because donor CMV infection status was unknown, age-related changes in expanded clonotypes were potentially confounded. Compared with the aged group, the long-lived group had more naive CD4+ T cells, fewer expanded clones and increased TCR diversity, a pattern suggesting age selection.

Libraries came from 5' RACE. TCRdb names Illumina HiSeq 2500 as the instrument used. A second PCR of about 7 to 12 cycles was run with a J-beta primer mix and a sample-barcoded 5' primer. A unique molecular identifier was introduced onto each TCR beta cDNA molecule by a template-switch 5' adaptor carrying 12 random nucleotides. Each sample yielded at least 2.5 million CDR3-containing paired-end reads. The Mint cDNA synthesis kit, primed by a TRBC-specific oligonucleotide, was used to synthesize first-strand cDNA from all RNA. Following uracil-DNA glycosylase treatment, all cDNA underwent a first 18-cycle PCR with the universal primers M1SS and BC2_uni_R. Processing in the source paper ran as follows. For normalization, 1 million high-quality reads were randomly selected from each sample, with every read carrying a distinct molecular identifier. Reads with shared molecular identifiers were discarded instead of being binned into consensus sequences. MiTCR, set to a Q25 quality threshold and the strictest error-elimination algorithm, was used for CDR3 identification, clonotype clustering and error correction. A nonparametric unseen species model with Euler transformation was used to estimate lower-bound total TCR beta diversity. TCRdb trimmed public reads at Q25 via fastp, called clones via MiXCR and kept in-frame beta chains. Duplicate CDR3 protein sequences are folded into a single record with the most common DNA and genes. The V and J calls and clone size come from TCRdb's table, not from the authors' own analysis. A total of about 800,000 distinct CDR3 sequences appear in this sample, 25% of them only once. The ten largest make up roughly 3.8% of the sample.

The 39 donors, aged roughly 6 to 95 years, were systemically healthy Caucasian individuals from Russia. Each donor gave ten milliliters of peripheral blood, drawn into EDTA-treated Vacutainer tubes. PBMCs were isolated by Ficoll-Paque density-gradient centrifugation, with at least 7 million obtained per sample. Total RNA, at least 5.5 micrograms per sample, was extracted from PBMCs with Trizol reagent. For every donor, flow cytometry on a PBMC aliquot measured the percentage of naive CD45RAhigh/CD27high T cells. The germline V gene supplies CDR1 SGHRS and CDR2 YFSETQ. The CDR3 measures 14 amino acids from cysteine to phenylalanine. Solely the CDR3 DNA is kept, with 42 bases framed from the first base. Notes on this clonotype: The specificity of this receptor is unknown. At one of its ends the junction is not consistent with the germline gene, which may arise from a read error.

These same data were also listed under a study on T cells of mothers and their children. Per that second paper: Donors were nine systemically healthy Caucasian individuals: three mothers and their six children. cDNA synthesis used all of the extracted RNA, with 1.5 ug of RNA in each 15 ul reaction. Sample barcodes and 2-4 random nucleotides were added via the M1S primer in the second PCR. Over 9.5 million TCR beta CDR3 reads were obtained for each mother, and 2.5 million to 3 million reads were obtained for each child. In both related and unrelated pairs, thymic selection shapes the output of TCR recombination in a similar way, with inherited differences having only a minor effect. Normalized repertoire overlap was always slightly but never significantly higher in related than unrelated mother-child pairs. No persistent microchimeric T cell clones were detected, at a sensitivity of approximately 90 clones per million clonotypes. To look for features that set related mother-child pairs apart from unrelated individuals, the researchers ran deep NGS to compare the TCR beta repertoires of mothers and children. On average, the children were roughly 11 +/- 4 years old, while the mothers were roughly 40 +/- 4 years old. After adapter ligation with NEBNext reagents, the libraries were sequenced on Illumina HiSeq 2000 with 100+100 nt paired-end reads. Mother and child libraries were prepared a month apart and sequenced in separate runs to prevent cross-contamination. For each donor, somewhere between about 500,000 and 2,300,000 distinct TCR beta clonotypes were identified. Naive TCR beta clonotypes were estimated from low-frequency clonotypes matched to each donor's FACS-determined naive share, without sorting.

Recombination joined TRBV5-1 with TRBJ1-1; perhaps TRBD1 is the D gene, with 6 bases matching. The TCR was taken from a boy younger than 18 in good health. The sequenced sample consisted of blood. The CDR3 has the sequence CASSFAGVRTEAFF. The bases read TGCGCCAGCAGCTTCGCAGGGGTCCGCACTGAAGCCTTCTTT.